This TCR beta chain was obtained from a study of beta chain features in type 1 diabetes. As for the study in general: Patient and healthy donor groups were alike in age, gender and cell yields.

Stem cell-like memory, regulatory, central memory and naive CD4+ cells were sorted via CD45RO/CCR7/CD25/CD127/CD95/CD27. This clone was detected only a few times. Antigen: not known. Study conclusions and caveats: A potential influence of HLA type upon TCRB rearrangement remained unresolved herein.

The authors reverse transcribed all of the isolated RNA, so sequencing captured expressed TCRB transcripts. Profiling relied on immunoSEQ multiplex PCR, and the TCRdb table lists in-frame clones only, not all of them. The sample carries hundreds of thousands of clones, roughly 15% recorded once. The germline V gene encodes CDR1 LNHDA and CDR2 SQIVND (reference sequence). V lost 8 bases to trimming and J lost 4 bases; unmatched junction nucleotides: 12. This CDR3 contains 15 residues. The chain joins TRBV19 to TRBJ1-1, with TRBD1 matching 8 bases. The sample consisted of naive CD4+ T cells from blood. The TCR sequence derives from a man younger than 30 in good health. The CDR3 DNA is TGTGCCAGTGTTTCAGGGGGCGCTTTGGTCACTGAAGCTTTCTTT. Its protein is CASVSGGALVTEAFF.